Each of the 32 T cell receptor beta chains below was sequenced from the same sample in a study of T cells expressing NK-cell markers. No DNA is given; TCRdb re-called the 5' RACE reads and lists each CDR3 protein once. Its listing shows 500,000 to 700,000 distinct CDR3 sequences. The sequencing input was blood T cells: a sorted CD56 or NKG2C T cell subset, CD4+ or CD8+ T cells, or bulk PBMC T cells (not recorded which). The receptors here all came from a man between 18 and 35 years old in good health.

The CDR3 protein is CSAPGGTSGRNQETQYF. V is TRBV20-1 and J is TRBJ2-5; TCRdb names TRBD2, which stays unverified in the absence of DNA. The CDR3 is 17 amino acids. Germline V CDR1 and CDR2: DFQATT, SNEGSKA (reference sequence).

The rearrangement joins TRBV7-9 to TRBJ2-5; without DNA, the TCRdb call of TRBD2 cannot be checked. The CDR3 extends over 14 amino acids. CDR1 is SEHNR, CDR2 FQNEAQ, per germline (reference sequence). CDR3 amino acids: CASSRRLAVETQYF.

The rearrangement uses TRBV11-1 and TRBJ2-7; TCRdb designates TRBD2, a call that cannot be tested without DNA. The CDR3 has 15 residues. CDR1 is SGHAT, CDR2 FQDESV, per germline (reference sequence). The CDR3 is CASSLGTSVPYEQYF.

The rearrangement links TRBV10-3 to TRBJ1-2; TCRdb's assignment of TRBD1 cannot be checked, as there is no DNA. Looked up from germline, CDR1 is ENHRY and CDR2 is SYGVKD. This CDR3 is 13 amino acids long. Here the CDR3 reads CAISEDRVNGYTF.

This sequence joins TRBV20-1 and TRBJ2-7; TCRdb's D call of TRBD2 is untestable without DNA. The CDR3 is made up of 15 amino acids. The V gene's germline CDR1 is DFQATT and CDR2 SNEGSKA (reference sequence). The CDR3 sequence: CSARQVTSPSYEQYF.

The chain combines TRBV5-1 with TRBJ2-5; without DNA, the TCRdb call of TRBD1 cannot be checked. Germline CDR1 reads SGHRS; CDR2 reads YFSETQ. The CDR3 has 15 residues. This CDR3 is CASSLYPGKEETQYF.

The V call is TRBV4-1, the J call TRBJ2-3; TCRdb selects TRBD2, and the lack of DNA leaves this call unchecked. Germline CDR1 and CDR2: MGHRA and YSYEKL. This CDR3 has 16 amino acids. The CDR3 sequence is CASSQALAGLGDTQYF.

The chain couples TRBV4-3 to TRBJ1-5; checking the TCRdb D call of TRBD1 is not possible without DNA. Looked up from germline, CDR1 is LGHNA and CDR2 is YSLEER. The length of the CDR3 is 17 residues. This CDR3 reads CASSETIGHSTNQPQHF.

The genes are TRBV12-3 or TRBV12-4 and TRBJ2-5; TCRdb proposes TRBD2, but this gene call is untestable without DNA. CDR3 length equals 14 residues. The CDR3 protein is CASRHSGGEETQYF.

This sequence joins TRBV20-1 and TRBJ2-5; TCRdb outputs TRBD2, but without DNA this stays unchecked. This CDR3 comprises 20 residues. The V gene's germline CDR1 is DFQATT and CDR2 SNEGSKA (reference sequence). The CDR3: CSASRGLTSGRARYQETQYF.

This chain uses TRBV20-1 with TRBJ1-1; the TRBD1 assignment by TCRdb is unverifiable without DNA. CDR3 size: 15 residues. Germline V CDR1 and CDR2: DFQATT, SNEGSKA (reference sequence). CDR3 protein: CSARAPGTGGTEAFF.

The rearrangement links TRBV3-1 to TRBJ1-2; the TRBD1 assignment by TCRdb is unverifiable without DNA. Germline CDR1 is LGHDT and CDR2 is YNNKEL (reference sequence). The CDR3 has 16 residues. CDR3 protein: CASRSLPGQGDYGYTF.

The rearrangement links TRBV12-3 or TRBV12-4 to TRBJ1-4; TCRdb indicates TRBD1, and absent DNA this call remains unverified. This CDR3 region has 14 residues. CDR3 in amino acids: CASSSFREREKLFF.

The V gene is TRBV15, the J gene TRBJ2-5; TCRdb selects TRBD1, and the lack of DNA leaves this call unchecked. This CDR3 has 14 amino acids. CDR1 and CDR2 (germline): LNHNV, YYDKDF (reference sequence). This chain's CDR3 is CATSSNNRPETQYF.

The J gene is TRBJ1-1, the V gene TRBV7-2. The CDR3 covers 14 residues. CDR1 and CDR2 (germline): SGHTA, FQGNSA. The CDR3 sequence: CASSLGAILTEAFF.

The V call is TRBV10-1, the J call TRBJ2-1; TCRdb lists TRBD1, though no DNA is available to test this call. This CDR3 spans 14 amino acids. Germline lookup yields CDR1 WNHNN and CDR2 SYGVQD (reference sequence). This CDR3 reads CARLGQGPNNEQFF.

This chain joins TRBV7-9 and TRBJ2-3; TCRdb selects TRBD1, and the lack of DNA leaves this call unchecked. The germline gives CDR1 SEHNR, CDR2 FQNEAQ (reference sequence). This CDR3 is built from 16 residues. The CDR3 sequence is CASSLMGDDSTDTQYF.

CDR3 sequence reads: CASSITGFSDIQYF. The gene calls are TRBV5-1 and TRBJ2-4; TCRdb reports TRBD1, a call that lacks DNA to check it against. The germline V gene encodes CDR1 SGHRS and CDR2 YFSETQ. The CDR3 covers 14 residues.

The chain uses TRBV18 and TRBJ1-1; absent DNA, TCRdb's TRBD1 call cannot be checked. Germline assignment: CDR1 KGHSH and CDR2 LQKENI. CDR3 length: 13 residues. CDR3: CASSPDRGLEAFF.

The V call is TRBV4-3, the J call TRBJ2-7; TCRdb indicates TRBD1, and absent DNA this call remains unverified. The CDR3 covers 15 residues. The germline V gene has CDR1 LGHNA and CDR2 YSLEER. CDR3 sequence: CASSQTRVRDYEQYF.

The rearrangement uses TRBV5-1 and TRBJ2-3; without DNA, the TCRdb call of TRBD2 cannot be checked. Germline V gene sequence: CDR1 SGHRS, CDR2 YFSETQ. The CDR3 loop spans 14 amino acids. The chain's CDR3 is CASSRRASTDTQYF.

This chain uses TRBV3-1 with TRBJ2-3; TCRdb proposes TRBD1, but this gene call is untestable without DNA. Germline lookup yields CDR1 LGHDT and CDR2 YNNKEL (reference sequence). The CDR3 extends over 17 amino acids. CDR3: CASSQDIRELMTDTQYF.

V and J are TRBV7-8 and TRBJ2-7; TCRdb's D gene call, TRBD1, goes unchecked for lack of DNA. CDR3 length: 12 amino acids. Germline-derived CDR1 and CDR2 are SGHVS and FQNEAQ. CDR3 region: CASGTDPYEQYF.

The chain carries TRBV12-3 or TRBV12-4 and TRBJ2-5; TCRdb names TRBD1, which stays unverified in the absence of DNA. The CDR3 has 15 residues. The CDR3 sequence: CASSPGDRGQETQYF.

The chain is built from TRBV9 and TRBJ2-7. The CDR3 is 13 amino acids. Germline-derived CDR1 and CDR2 are SGDLS and YYNGEE. The CDR3 loop reads CASSVALDYEQYF.

The chain combines TRBV12-3 or TRBV12-4 with TRBJ2-4. CDR3 length equals 14 residues. The CDR3 is CASKKETAKNIQYF.

The chain uses TRBV7-9 and TRBJ1-5. CDR3 length: 14 residues. CDR1 and CDR2 (germline): SEHNR, FQNEAQ (reference sequence). CDR3 sequence reads: CASSLGGGRQPQHF.

The chain is built from TRBV15 and TRBJ2-3; TCRdb's assignment of TRBD2 cannot be checked, as there is no DNA. Germline V gene lookup returns CDR1 LNHNV and CDR2 YYDKDF (reference sequence). This CDR3 is 14 amino acids long. CDR3 in amino acids: CATSLDLVTDTQYF.

The chain couples TRBV5-1 to TRBJ2-2; TCRdb names TRBD2, which stays unverified in the absence of DNA. The CDR3 is made up of 16 amino acids. Germline V gives CDR1 SGHRS, CDR2 YFSETQ. The CDR3 region is CASSPLAVMNTGELFF.

The chain joins TRBV13 to TRBJ2-1; without DNA, the TCRdb call of TRBD2 cannot be checked. Germline loops: CDR1 PRHDT, CDR2 FYEKMQ (reference sequence). The CDR3 runs to 17 residues. CDR3 region: CASSMAGTSGRYNEQFF.

The chain uses TRBV12-3 or TRBV12-4 and TRBJ1-2; no DNA is available, so the TRBD1 call from TCRdb remains unchecked. CDR3 length: 13 residues. The CDR3 sequence is CASSPGGGYGYTF.

The CDR3 reads CASSIGTGPSNTEAFF. This rearrangement joins TRBV5-4 to TRBJ1-1; TCRdb's D call of TRBD1 is untestable without DNA. The CDR3 is 16 residues long. Germline V CDR1 and CDR2: SGHNT, YYREEE (reference sequence).